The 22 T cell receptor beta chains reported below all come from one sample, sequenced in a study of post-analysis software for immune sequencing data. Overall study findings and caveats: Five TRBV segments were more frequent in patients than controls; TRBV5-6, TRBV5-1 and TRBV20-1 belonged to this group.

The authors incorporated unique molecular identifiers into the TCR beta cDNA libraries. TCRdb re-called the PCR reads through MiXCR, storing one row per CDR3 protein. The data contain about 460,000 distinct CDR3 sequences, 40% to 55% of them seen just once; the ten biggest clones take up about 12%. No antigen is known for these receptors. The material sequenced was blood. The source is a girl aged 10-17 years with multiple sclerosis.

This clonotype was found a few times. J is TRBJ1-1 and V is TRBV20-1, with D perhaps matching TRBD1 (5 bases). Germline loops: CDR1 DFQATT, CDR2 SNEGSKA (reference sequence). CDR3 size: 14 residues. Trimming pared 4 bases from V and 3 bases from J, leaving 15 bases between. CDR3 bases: TGCAGTGCTAAAGGGGTCGTAGGGGACACTGAAGCTTTCTTT. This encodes CSAKGVVGDTEAFF.

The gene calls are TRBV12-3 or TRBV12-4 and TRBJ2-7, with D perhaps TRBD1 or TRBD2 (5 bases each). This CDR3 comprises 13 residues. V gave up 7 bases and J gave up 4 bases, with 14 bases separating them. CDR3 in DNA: TGTGCCAGCACCGGACTCGACAGATACGAGCAGTACTTC. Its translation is CASTGLDRYEQYF.

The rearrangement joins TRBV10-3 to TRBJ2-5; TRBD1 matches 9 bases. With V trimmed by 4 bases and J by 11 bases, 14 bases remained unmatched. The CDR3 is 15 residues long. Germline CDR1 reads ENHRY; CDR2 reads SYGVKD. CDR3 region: CAISAPGTGLREQYF. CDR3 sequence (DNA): TGTGCCATCAGTGCCCCCGGGACAGGGTTAAGAGAGCAGTACTTC.

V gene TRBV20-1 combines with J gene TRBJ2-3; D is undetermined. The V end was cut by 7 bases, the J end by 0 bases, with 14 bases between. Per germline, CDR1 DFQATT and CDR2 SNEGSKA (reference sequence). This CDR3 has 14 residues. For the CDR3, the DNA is TGCAGTGGGTTACCGGGCCCTAGCACAGATACGCAGTATTTT. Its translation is CSGLPGPSTDTQYF.

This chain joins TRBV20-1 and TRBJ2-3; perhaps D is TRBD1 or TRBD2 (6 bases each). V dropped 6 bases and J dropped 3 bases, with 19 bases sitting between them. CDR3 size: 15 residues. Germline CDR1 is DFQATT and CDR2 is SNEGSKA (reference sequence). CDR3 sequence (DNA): TGCAGTGCCCACACGGGGGCCTATCGAACAGATACGCAGTATTTT. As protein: CSAHTGAYRTDTQYF.

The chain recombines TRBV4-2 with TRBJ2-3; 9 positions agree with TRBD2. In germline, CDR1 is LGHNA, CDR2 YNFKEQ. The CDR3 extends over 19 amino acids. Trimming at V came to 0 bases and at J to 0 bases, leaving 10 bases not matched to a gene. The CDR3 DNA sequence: TGTGCCAGCAGCCAAGAGAAAAGCGGGGGGTCGCTGAGCACAGATACGCAGTATTTT. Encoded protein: CASSQEKSGGSLSTDTQYF.

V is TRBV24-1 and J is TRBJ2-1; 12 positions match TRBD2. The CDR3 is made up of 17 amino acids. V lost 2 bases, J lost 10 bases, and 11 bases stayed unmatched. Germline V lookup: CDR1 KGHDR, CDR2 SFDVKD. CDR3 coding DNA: TGTGCCACCAGTGATTCTAGACTAGCGGGGGCCAGAGACGAGCAGTTCTTC. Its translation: CATSDSRLAGARDEQFF.

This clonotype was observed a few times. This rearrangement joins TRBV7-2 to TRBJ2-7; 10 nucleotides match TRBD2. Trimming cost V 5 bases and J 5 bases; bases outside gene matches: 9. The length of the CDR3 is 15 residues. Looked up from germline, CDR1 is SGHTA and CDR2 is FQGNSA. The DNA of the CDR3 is TGTGCCAGCAGCCAAGTAGCGGGAGGAGTAGACGAGCAGTACTTC. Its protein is CASSQVAGGVDEQYF. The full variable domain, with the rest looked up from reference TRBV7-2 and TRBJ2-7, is GAGVSQSPSNKVTEKGKDVELRCDPISGHTALYWYRQSLGQGLEFLIYFQGNSAPDKSGLPSDRFSAERTGGSVSTLTIQRTQQEDSAVYLCASSQVAGGVDEQYFGPGTRLTVT.

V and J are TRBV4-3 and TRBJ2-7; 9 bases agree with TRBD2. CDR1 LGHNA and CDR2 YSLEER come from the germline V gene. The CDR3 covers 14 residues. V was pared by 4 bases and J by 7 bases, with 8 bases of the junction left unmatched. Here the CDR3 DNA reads TGCGCCAGCAGCCGCACGCGGGAGGGCCTTGAGCAGTACTTC. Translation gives CASSRTREGLEQYF.

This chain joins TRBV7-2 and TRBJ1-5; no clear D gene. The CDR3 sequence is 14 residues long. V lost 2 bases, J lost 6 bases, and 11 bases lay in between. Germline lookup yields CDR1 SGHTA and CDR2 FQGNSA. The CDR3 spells CASSLLGLAQPQHF. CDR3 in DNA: TGTGCCAGCAGCTTATTGGGTCTTGCTCAGCCCCAGCATTTT.

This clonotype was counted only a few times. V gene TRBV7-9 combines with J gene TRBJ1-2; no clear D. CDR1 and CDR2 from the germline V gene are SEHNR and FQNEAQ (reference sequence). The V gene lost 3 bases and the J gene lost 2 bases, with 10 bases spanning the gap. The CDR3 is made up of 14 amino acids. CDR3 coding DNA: TGTGCCAGCAGCTTCTTGGACGGAAACTATGGCTACACCTTC. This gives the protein CASSFLDGNYGYTF.

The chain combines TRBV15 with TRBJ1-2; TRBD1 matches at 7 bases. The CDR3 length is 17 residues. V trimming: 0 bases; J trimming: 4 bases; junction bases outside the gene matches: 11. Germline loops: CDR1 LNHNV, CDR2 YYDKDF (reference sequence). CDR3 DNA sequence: TGTGCCACCAGCAGAGAGTACTTAGCCGGGACAGTCTATGGCTACACCTTC. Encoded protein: CATSREYLAGTVYGYTF.

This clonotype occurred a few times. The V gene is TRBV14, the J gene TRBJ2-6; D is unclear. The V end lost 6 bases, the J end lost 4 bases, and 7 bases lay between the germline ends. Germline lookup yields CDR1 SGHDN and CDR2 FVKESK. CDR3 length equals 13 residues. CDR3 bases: TGTGCCAGCAGTCAGCTGGGGGCCAACGTCCTGACTTTC. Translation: CASSQLGANVLTF.

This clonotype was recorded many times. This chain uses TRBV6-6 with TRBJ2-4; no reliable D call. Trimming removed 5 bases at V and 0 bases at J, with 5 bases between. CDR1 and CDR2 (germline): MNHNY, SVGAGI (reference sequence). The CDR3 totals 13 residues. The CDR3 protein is CASSQLAKNIQYF. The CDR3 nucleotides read TGTGCCAGCAGTCAGCTAGCCAAAAACATTCAGTACTTC.

CDR3 residues: CASRSGTTNNEQFF. The CDR3 DNA sequence: TGTGCCAGCAGATCCGGGACTACAAACAATGAGCAGTTCTTC. The genes are TRBV12-3 or TRBV12-4 and TRBJ2-1; 7 bases align to TRBD2. V lost 6 bases, J lost 5 bases, and 7 bases stayed unmatched. The CDR3 is 14 residues long.

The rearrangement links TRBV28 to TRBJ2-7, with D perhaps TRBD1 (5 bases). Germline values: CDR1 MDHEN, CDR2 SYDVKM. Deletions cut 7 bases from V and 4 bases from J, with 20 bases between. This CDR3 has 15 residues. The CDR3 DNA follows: TGTGCCAGCAAGATTCAGGGTACGGATGGGTACGAGCAGTACTTC. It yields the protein CASKIQGTDGYEQYF.

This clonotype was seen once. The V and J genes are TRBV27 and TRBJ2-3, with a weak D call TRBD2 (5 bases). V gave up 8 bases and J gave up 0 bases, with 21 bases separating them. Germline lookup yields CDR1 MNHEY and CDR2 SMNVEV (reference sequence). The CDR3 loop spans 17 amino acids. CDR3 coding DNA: TGTGCCAGCTGGGGTATTGGCGGGTTCCTTAGCACAGATACGCAGTATTTT. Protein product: CASWGIGGFLSTDTQYF.

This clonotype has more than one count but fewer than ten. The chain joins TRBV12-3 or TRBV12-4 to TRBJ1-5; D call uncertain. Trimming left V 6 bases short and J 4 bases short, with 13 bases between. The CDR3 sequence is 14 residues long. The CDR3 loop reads CASRPLVGNQPQHF. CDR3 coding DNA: TGTGCCAGCAGACCGCTAGTAGGGAATCAGCCCCAGCATTTT.

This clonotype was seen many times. CDR3 amino acids: CASSEWDSSYEQYF. In DNA, the CDR3 is TGTGCCAGCAGTGAATGGGACAGCTCCTACGAGCAGTACTTC. The V call is TRBV25-1, the J call TRBJ2-7; 7 bases agree with TRBD1. V gave up 1 base and J gave up 0 bases; unmatched junction bases: 0. This CDR3 contains 14 residues. The germline CDR1 and CDR2 sequences are MGHDK and SYGVNS.

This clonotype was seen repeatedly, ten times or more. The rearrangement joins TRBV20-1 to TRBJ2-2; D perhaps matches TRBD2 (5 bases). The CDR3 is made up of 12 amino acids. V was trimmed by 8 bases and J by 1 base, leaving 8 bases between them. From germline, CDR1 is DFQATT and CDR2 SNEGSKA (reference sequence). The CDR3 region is CSFRGNTGELFF. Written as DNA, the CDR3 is TGCAGTTTTCGGGGGAACACCGGGGAGCTGTTTTTT.

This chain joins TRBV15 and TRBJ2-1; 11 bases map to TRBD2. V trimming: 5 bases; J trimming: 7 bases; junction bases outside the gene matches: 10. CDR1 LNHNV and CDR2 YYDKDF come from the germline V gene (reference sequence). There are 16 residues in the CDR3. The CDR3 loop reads CATSALAGGPGNEQFF. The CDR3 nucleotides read TGTGCCACCAGCGCTTTAGCGGGAGGGCCGGGTAATGAGCAGTTCTTC.

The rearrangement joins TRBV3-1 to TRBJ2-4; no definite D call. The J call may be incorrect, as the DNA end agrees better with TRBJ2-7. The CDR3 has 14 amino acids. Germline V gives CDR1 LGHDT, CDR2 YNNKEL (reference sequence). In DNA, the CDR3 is TGTGCCAGCAGCCAAGAAGGTGCCAATTACGAGCAGTACTTC. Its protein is CASSQEGANYEQYF.